The clone carrying this T cell receptor beta chain turned up a few times. The germline V gene encodes CDR1 GTSNPN and CDR2 SVGIG (reference sequence). The CDR3 totals 16 residues. V shed 3 bases and J shed 4 bases, with 20 bases lying between them. Unsorted bulk tissue of about 18-32 mg yielded co-extracted RNA and DNA. This record belongs to a study of tumor-infiltrating lymphocytes in primary liver carcinoma. TCR beta cDNA was reverse-transcribed from roughly 520 ng of total RNA. The reaction used a constant-region primer and ProtoScript II reverse transcriptase. Three nested multiplex PCR rounds, a slightly modified ARM-PCR, produced the libraries for TCR beta. For around 11 cycles apiece, the opening two PCR rounds ran with TRBV1-TRBV30 forward primers and a C-beta reverse primer. MiXCR, run by TCRdb on the multiplex PCR reads, gives a single entry per CDR3 protein. Of 90,000 to 100,000 distinct CDR3 sequences listed, approximately 68% were seen once; the top ten hold over 9%.

The TCR was taken from a woman in her sixties with primary liver carcinoma and hepatitis B virus infection. The specimen sequenced was liver tumor tissue from sampling region 5. Subset defined: tumor region T5, tumor centre. The rearrangement joins TRBV30 to TRBJ2-3; D may be TRBD1 or TRBD2 (6 bases each). The CDR3 loop is CAWSGGAGLASDTQYF. The CDR3 DNA sequence: TGTGCCTGGAGCGGGGGCGCGGGGTTAGCTTCAGATACGCAGTATTTT.